This TCR beta chain is from a study of OX40 agonist ivuxolimab in advanced cancers. Findings of the study overall: Normalized T-cell clonal expansion was also low in a subset of nonresponders. The mean number of expanded clones was higher in CD8+ T cells than in CD4+. Which antigen the expanded peripheral T cells recognized is unknown.

Patients were excluded for autoimmune disease history or systemic immunosuppression. The data were produced by immunoSEQ multiplex PCR, yet TCRdb's version contains in-frame clones alone and is incomplete. In the table there are about 100,000 clones, about nine tenths of which are singletons. CDR1 is MNHEY, CDR2 SVGAGI, per germline. This CDR3 has 13 amino acids. Deletions cut 10 bases from V and 3 bases from J, with 15 bases between. Regarding this clone: Its antigen is as yet unknown.

V and J are TRBV6-5 and TRBJ1-1; the D gene is possibly TRBD1 (6 bases). The sequences come from CD4+ or CD8+ T cells sorted from blood, collected in a trial of the OX40 agonist ivuxolimab. The source of this sequence is an adult with an advanced solid tumor such as melanoma, head and neck, liver or kidney cancer. In nucleotides, the CDR3 is TGTGCCACCCTGGGCAGGGGCCACACTGAAGCTTTCTTT. Its protein product is CATLGRGHTEAFF.